The clone carrying this TCR beta chain was observed a handful of times. Its target is not known. This sample was taken from a study of shared clonotypes between healthy human individuals. About the study: There were three CD4 naive, three CD4 memory, two CD8 naive and one CD8 memory plates per donor. Findings and limits, study-wide: Sequencing depth was a factor that was expected to affect clonotype sharing among donors.

Deep-level running was used for the assay. It was 150 to 200 ng DNA, 31,000 or so T cell genomes, that sorted-subset replicate PCRs used. Clones were read by immunoSEQ multiplex PCR, and TCRdb kept only the in-frame ones, dropping some. The sample consists of some 2,000,000 clones, 95% of them appearing once. Germline-derived CDR1 and CDR2 are LNHDA and SQIVND (reference sequence). This CDR3 contains 13 residues. Between the trimmed V and J ends, which lost 1 base and 9 bases, there was a span of 7 bases. The sequence derives from a man aged 18 to 30 in good health. V gene TRBV19 combines with J gene TRBJ1-6; D is uncertain. What was sequenced was naive CD4+ T cells sorted from blood. Subset reported: CD45RA+ positively selected. The CDR3 reads CASSIVGSSPLHF. In DNA, the CDR3 is TGTGCCAGTAGTATAGTTGGGAGTTCACCCCTCCACTTT. The complete variable domain, with remaining parts taken from reference TRBV19 and TRBJ1-6, reads DGGITQSPKYLFRKEGQNVTLSCEQNLNHDAMYWYRQDPGQGLRLIYYSQIVNDFQKGDIAEGYSVSREKKESFPLTVTSAQKNPTAFYLCASSIVGSSPLHFGNGTRLTVT.